The clone carrying this TCR beta chain has just a few counts. This record belongs to a study of blood T cell repertoires in COVID-19. Study background: Sites across the United States, Italy and Spain contributed samples from acute and convalescent COVID-19. T cells, B-cell-depleted T cells, or PBMCs provided the cDNA or gDNA that served as material.

The CDR3 consists of 13 residues. The J segment lost 8 bases and the V segment lost 5 bases, leaving 7 bases of the junction unmatched. Germline loops: CDR1 SEHNR, CDR2 FQNEAQ (reference sequence). How the authors handled the data: Using reference gene primer amplification, nucleated cell counts were estimated. Clones were sequenced by immunoSEQ multiplex PCR, and TCRdb holds only the in-frame ones, with some missing. V, J and clone size are taken as reported in that table, and D and trimming were inferred from the DNA itself. The sample holds roughly 200,000 clones, over 75% seen once. This chain joins TRBV7-9 and TRBJ1-2; 8 nucleotides agree with TRBD1. Sequenced: peripheral blood. The TCR comes from a woman between 40 and 50 years old who had recovered from COVID-19. CDR3 amino acids: CASSLDRVGGYTF. The CDR3, as DNA: TGTGCCAGCAGCCTGGACAGGGTGGGAGGCTACACCTTC. The full variable domain, rest sourced from reference TRBV7-9 and TRBJ1-2, is DTGVSQNPRHKITKRGQNVTFRCDPISEHNRLYWYRQTLGQGPEFLTYFQNEAQLEKSRLLSDRFSAERPKGSFSTLEIQRTEQGDSAMYLCASSLDRVGGYTFGSGTRLTVV.